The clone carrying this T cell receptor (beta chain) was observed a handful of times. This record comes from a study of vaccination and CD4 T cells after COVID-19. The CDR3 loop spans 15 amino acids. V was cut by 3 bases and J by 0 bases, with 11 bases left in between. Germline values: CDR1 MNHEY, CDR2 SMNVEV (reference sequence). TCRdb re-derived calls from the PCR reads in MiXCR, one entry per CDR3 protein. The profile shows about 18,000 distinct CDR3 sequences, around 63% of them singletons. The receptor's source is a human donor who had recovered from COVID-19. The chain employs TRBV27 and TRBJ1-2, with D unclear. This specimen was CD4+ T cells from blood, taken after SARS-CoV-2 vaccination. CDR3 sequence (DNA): TGTGCCAGCAGTTTGATGGGCTCTCCTAACTATGGCTACACCTTC. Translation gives CASSLMGSPNYGYTF.